Here is one TCR beta chain with its context. V lost 5 bases and J lost 10, with 9 bases in between. This CDR3 has 11 amino acids. Looked up from germline, CDR1 is GTSNPN and CDR2 is SVGIG (reference sequence). The sample belongs to a study of blood T cell repertoires in COVID-19. Assay: immunoSEQ multiplex PCR; the TCRdb copy retains only in-frame clones and omits some. This table has 250,000 to 300,000 clones, 88% appearing once. The TCR sequence derives from a woman in her 70s with COVID-19, enrolled during active disease. This chain links TRBV30 with TRBJ1-6, with unresolved D. Sequenced: peripheral blood. Here the CDR3 reads CAWRTKSPLHF. CDR3 sequence (DNA): TGTGCCTGGCGTACAAAATCACCCCTCCACTTT.